This T cell receptor (beta chain) is from a study of a mutant IDH1 vaccine in newly diagnosed glioma. Turning to the study itself: Radiotherapy, temozolomide, or both had been given previously, and both were given to most.

The CDR3 sequence is 15 residues long. Germline V gives CDR1 LNHDA, CDR2 SQIVND (reference sequence). V was clipped by 6 bases and J by 3 bases; unmatched bases: 10. The sample's time point: baseline, week 1 (first vaccination visit). The treatment was: pre-vaccination baseline after standard-of-care therapy. Sequenced by immunoSEQ multiplex PCR; TCRdb stores in-frame clones only, minus some. The sample includes approximately 70,000 clones, 79% seen only once; the top ten take over 8%. This chain connects TRBV19 to TRBJ1-2, with 7 positions matching TRBD1. The TCR originated in a man aged 45-65 years with glioma. The material sequenced was PBMCs, taken from a glioma patient treated with radiotherapy, temozolomide or both. The CDR3 DNA reads as TGTGCCAGTAGGTTGTTCGGGACAGAAGACTATGGCTACACCTTC. Translating gives CASRLFGTEDYGYTF.